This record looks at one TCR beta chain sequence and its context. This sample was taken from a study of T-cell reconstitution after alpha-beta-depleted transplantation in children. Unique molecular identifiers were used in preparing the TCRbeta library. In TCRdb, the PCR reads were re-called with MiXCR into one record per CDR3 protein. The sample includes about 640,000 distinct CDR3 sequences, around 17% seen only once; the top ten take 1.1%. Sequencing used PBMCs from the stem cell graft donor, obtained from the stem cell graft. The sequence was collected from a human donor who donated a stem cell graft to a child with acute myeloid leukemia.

The CDR3 loop is CASSRQGLGSLAMPYIQYF. The CDR3 nucleotides read TGTGCCAGCAGCCGGCAGGGGTTAGGCTCCCTAGCTATGCCTTACATTCAGTACTTC. The rearrangement uses TRBV5-6 and TRBJ2-4, with a weak D call TRBD1 (6 bases). The V gene's germline CDR1 is SGHDT and CDR2 YYEEEE. The CDR3 spans 19 residues. Trimming cost V 4 bases and J 8 bases, with 31 bases left between them.